A single TCR beta chain is shown here with its context. Its antigen remains unidentified. This sample stems from a study of T cells after yellow fever vaccination. Study as a whole: Each low-cell-number fraction was prepared by means of SMART-Seq v4 Ultra Low Input.

Study results and caveats: Faster peaking, at day 5 versus 15, marked a secondary response that was weaker. Contamination of FACS-sorted repertoires by abundant clonotypes from the bulk population could occur.

Making TCR cDNA involved 5'RACE template switching, which added UMIs and a universal primer site. TCRdb re-derived calls from the 5' RACE reads in MiXCR, one entry per CDR3 protein. The sample lists some 290,000 distinct CDR3 sequences; roughly a tenth were seen once. Germline-derived CDR1 and CDR2 are MNHEY and SVGEGT. This CDR3 contains 16 residues. V was trimmed by 6 bases and J by 6 bases, leaving 21 bases between them. This sample comprised CD4+ T cells sorted from PBMCs, obtained 45 days after the yellow fever booster vaccination. This TCR came from a man aged 18-30 years who received the YFV17D yellow fever vaccine. The V call is TRBV6-2 or TRBV6-3, the J call TRBJ2-1, with D perhaps matching TRBD2 (8 bases). CDR3 sequence reads: CASRRGLAGSSNEQFF. CDR3 bases: TGTGCCAGCAGGAGGGGGCTAGCGGGTTCCAGCAATGAGCAGTTCTTC.